The 17 T cell receptor beta chains presented below share a single source sample, sequenced in a study of blood T cell repertoires in COVID-19. The protocol was immunoSEQ multiplex PCR, while the TCRdb copy is restricted to in-frame clones and leaves out a portion. This repertoire shows around 200,000 clones, around nine tenths found once; its top ten account for approximately 6.2%. The sample comprised peripheral blood. The receptors were sampled from a man aged 60 to 69 who had recovered from COVID-19.

This clone was seen only a few times. This sequence joins TRBV10-2 and TRBJ1-6, with 8 bases lining up with TRBD1. The CDR3 contains 15 residues. Unmatched junction bases numbered 7, after V lost 3 bases and J lost 9 bases. CDR1 is WSHSY, CDR2 SAAADI, per germline. CDR3 amino acids: CASSDSTGGGSPLHF. In DNA form, the CDR3 reads TGCGCCAGCAGTGACTCAACAGGGGGTGGTTCACCCCTCCACTTT.

V and J are TRBV10-3 and TRBJ1-1; TRBD1 matches at 12 bases. CDR3 length equals 17 residues. Trimming cost V 5 bases and J 4 bases; bases outside gene matches: 11. Germline V CDR1 and CDR2: ENHRY, SYGVKD. CDR3 DNA: TGTGCCATCAGTACGGGGGTCGGGACAGGGGGCAGCACTGAAGCTTTCTTT. The encoded protein is CAISTGVGTGGSTEAFF.

A note on this clone: The same CDR3 is also encoded by other DNA sequences in this sample. The chain is built from TRBV6-4 and TRBJ1-1; D may be TRBD1 (5 bases). The CDR3 runs 13 residues. V was cut by 6 bases and J by 1 base, with 9 bases left in between. Germline V gene sequence: CDR1 MRHNA, CDR2 SNTAGT. This CDR3 reads CASRRTGNTEAFF. The CDR3 DNA sequence: TGTGCCAGCAGGCGTACAGGGAACACTGAAGCTTTCTTT.

V and J are TRBV12-5 and TRBJ1-2; D unclear. This CDR3 is 17 amino acids long. Trimming took off 4 bases at V and 2 bases at J, with 20 bases between the two ends. Germline assignment: CDR1 LGHNT and CDR2 FRNRAP. CDR3 DNA sequence: TGTGCTAGTGGTTCCCCCCTCGGACGTCGCGGGAACTATGGCTACACCTTC. Translating gives CASGSPLGRRGNYGYTF.

The J gene is TRBJ2-7, the V gene TRBV14; TRBD1 might be the D (6 bases). The CDR3 covers 16 residues. V was pared by 0 bases and J by 0 bases, with 12 bases between. The germline CDR1 and CDR2 sequences are SGHDN and FVKESK. This CDR3 reads CASSQDLGTNSYEQYF. DNA for the CDR3: TGTGCCAGCAGCCAAGATCTGGGGACAAACTCCTACGAGCAGTACTTC.

CDR3 residues: CASSEDLGTNQPQHF. DNA of the CDR3: TGTGCCAGCAGTGAGGACCTAGGGACTAATCAGCCCCAGCATTTT. The J gene is TRBJ1-5, the V gene TRBV2; perhaps TRBD1 as D (5 bases). V was cut by 3 bases and J by 4 bases, with 13 bases left in between. CDR1 and CDR2 from the germline V gene are SNHLY and FYNNEI. There are 15 residues in the CDR3.

V usage is TRBV7-9 and J usage is TRBJ1-2, with 9 bases fitting TRBD1. The germline V gene encodes CDR1 SEHNR and CDR2 FQNEAQ (reference sequence). The junction had 4 bases not matched to a gene; V was cut back by 4 bases and J by 4 bases. This CDR3 is built from 14 residues. The CDR3 DNA sequence: TGTGCCAGCAGCTACGGACAGGGGCCCTATGGCTACACCTTC. This codes for CASSYGQGPYGYTF.

J is TRBJ2-3 and V is TRBV21-1; the DNA was not compared with TRBD1, the D call given in the table. TRBV21-1 counts as a pseudogene. The CDR3 extends over 16 amino acids. CDR3 protein: CASSKPQFSSTDTQYF. In DNA, the CDR3 is TGTGCCAGCAGCAAACCCCAGTTTTCTAGCACAGATACGCAGTATTTT.

The chain combines TRBV5-5 with TRBJ1-4, with 8 nucleotides matching TRBD1. The V segment lost 4 bases and the J segment 7 bases; nucleotides outside the gene matches: 9. The V gene's germline CDR1 is SGHKS and CDR2 YYEKEE (reference sequence). The CDR3 is 15 residues long. CDR3 sequence (DNA): TGTGCCAGCAGCCCGGCGGTCCAGGGGGCTGAAAAACTGTTTTTT. Amino acid sequence: CASSPAVQGAEKLFF.

The genes are TRBV3-1 (or the pseudogene TRBV3-2) and TRBJ2-1, with 14 nucleotides matching TRBD2. The CDR3 has 17 amino acids. V was clipped by 4 bases and J by 2 bases; unmatched bases: 4. The germline CDR1 and CDR2 sequences are LGHDT and YNNKEL (reference sequence). This chain's CDR3 is CASSRGTSGRTYNEQFF. The CDR3 DNA reads TGTGCCAGCAGCCGTGGGACTAGCGGGAGAACCTACAATGAGCAGTTCTTC.

In DNA form, the CDR3 reads TGTGCCAGTAGTAGCGGGGGAGACTACAATGAGCAGTTCTTC. This encodes CASSSGGDYNEQFF. The chain carries TRBV19 and TRBJ2-1, with TRBD2 matching over 7 bases. CDR3 length: 14 amino acids. Unmatched junction bases numbered 3, after V lost 4 bases and J lost 3 bases. Germline CDR1 and CDR2: LNHDA and SQIVND (reference sequence).

V usage is TRBV10-3 and J usage is TRBJ2-1, with 7 positions matching TRBD2. The CDR3 spans 18 residues. V lost 0 bases, J lost 4 bases, and 12 bases stayed unmatched. From germline, CDR1 is ENHRY and CDR2 SYGVKD. CDR3 bases: TGTGCCATCAGTGAGTCGATGACTAGCCGGCGGGGATACAATGAGCAGTTCTTC. It is translated as CAISESMTSRRGYNEQFF.

This CDR3 reads CATSRDTTGKETQYF. The CDR3 bases are TGTGCCACCAGCAGAGATACGACAGGGAAAGAGACCCAGTACTTC. This sequence joins TRBV15 and TRBJ2-5; TRBD1 agrees at 7 bases. The germline V gene has CDR1 LNHNV and CDR2 YYDKDF (reference sequence). V shed 0 bases and J 3 bases; nucleotides not matched to a gene: 4. The CDR3 sequence is 15 residues long.

This clone was observed a single time. The DNA for the CDR3 is TGTGCCTGGAGGGTTTTGGGGCCCTCCTACGAGCAGTACTTC. Translating it yields CAWRVLGPSYEQYF. This chain links TRBV30 with TRBJ2-7, with D tentatively TRBD1 (5 bases). The germline CDR1 and CDR2 sequences are GTSNPN and SVGIG (reference sequence). The CDR3 extends over 14 amino acids. Trimming stripped 3 bases from V and 0 bases from J, with 12 bases between.

This rearrangement joins TRBV18 to TRBJ2-7; 9 bases match TRBD2. The CDR3 loop spans 16 amino acids. V gave up 3 bases and J gave up 5 bases; unmatched junction bases: 11. In germline, CDR1 is KGHSH, CDR2 LQKENI. The CDR3 sequence is CASSPPAGAGGHEQYF. DNA for the CDR3: TGTGCCAGCTCACCCCCGGCAGGAGCGGGGGGCCACGAGCAGTACTTC.

The chain carries TRBV19 and TRBJ2-6; tentative D call: TRBD1 (5 bases). The germline gives CDR1 LNHDA, CDR2 SQIVND (reference sequence). Trimming stripped 3 bases from V and 4 bases from J, with 10 bases between. The CDR3 length is 15 residues. Here the CDR3 DNA reads TGTGCCAGTAGTATGGCAGGGTCCGGGGCCAACGTCCTGACTTTC. Its protein is CASSMAGSGANVLTF.

The chain is built from TRBV19 and TRBJ2-5, with TRBD2 identical over 11 bases. This CDR3 has 14 residues. The germline CDR1 and CDR2 sequences are LNHDA and SQIVND (reference sequence). J gave up 4 bases and V 5 bases, and 3 bases lay outside the gene matches. Here the CDR3 reads CASSVGLAGETQYF. CDR3 nucleotide sequence: TGTGCCAGTAGTGTTGGACTAGCGGGAGAGACCCAGTACTTC.